What follows describes a single TCR beta chain. The antigen is unknown. The V end was cut by 3 bases, the J end by 0 bases, with 18 bases between. CDR3 length: 19 amino acids. This sample is drawn from a study of graft-versus-host responses after intestinal transplantation. Measured with immunoSEQ multiplex PCR; TCRdb has only the in-frame clones, and not every one. The data show under 150,000 clones, with approximately 92% seen just once and around 0.12% held by the top ten. Sequenced here: unstimulated CD4+ T cells sorted from spleen or lymph node cells, sampled before intestinal transplant. The V gene is TRBV23-1, the J gene TRBJ2-6; weak D call: TRBD1 (5 bases). TRBV23-1 is recorded as an ORF, its role being uncertain. This clonotype originated in a human donor who received an intestinal transplant. CDR3 region: CASSHKPPDSFSGANVLTF. CDR3 DNA sequence: TGCGCCAGCAGTCACAAACCCCCCGACAGTTTCTCTGGGGCCAACGTCCTGACTTTC.